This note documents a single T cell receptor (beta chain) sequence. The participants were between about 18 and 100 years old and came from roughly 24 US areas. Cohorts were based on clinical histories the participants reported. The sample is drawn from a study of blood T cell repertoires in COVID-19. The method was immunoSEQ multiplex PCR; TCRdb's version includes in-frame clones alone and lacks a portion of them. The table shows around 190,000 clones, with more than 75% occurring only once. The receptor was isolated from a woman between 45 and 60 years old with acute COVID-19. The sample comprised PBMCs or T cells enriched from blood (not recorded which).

For the CDR3, the DNA is TGTGCCAGCAGTTTAGGAGGTAGCAATGAGCAGTTCTTC. Its protein product is CASSLGGSNEQFF. This sequence joins TRBV28 and TRBJ2-1; D possibly corresponds to TRBD2 (5 bases). Per germline, CDR1 MDHEN and CDR2 SYDVKM. Trimming removed 2 bases at V and 6 bases at J, with 8 bases between. The CDR3 contains 13 residues. Together with reference TRBV28 and TRBJ2-1, the CDR3 gives the full variable domain: DVKVTQSSRYLVKRTGEKVFLECVQDMDHENMFWYRQDPGLGLRLIYFSYDVKMKEKGDIPEGYSVSREKKERFSLILESASTNQTSMYLCASSLGGSNEQFFGPGTRLTVL.